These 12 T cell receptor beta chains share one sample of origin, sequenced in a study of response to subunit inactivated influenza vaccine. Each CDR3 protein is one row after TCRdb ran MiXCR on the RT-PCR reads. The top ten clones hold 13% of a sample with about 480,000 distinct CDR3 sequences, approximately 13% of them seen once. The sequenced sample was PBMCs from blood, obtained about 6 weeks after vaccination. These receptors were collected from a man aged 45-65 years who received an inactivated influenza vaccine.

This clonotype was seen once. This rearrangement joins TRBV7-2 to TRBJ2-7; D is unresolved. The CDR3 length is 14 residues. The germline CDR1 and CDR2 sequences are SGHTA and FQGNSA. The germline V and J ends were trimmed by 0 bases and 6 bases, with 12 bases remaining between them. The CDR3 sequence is CASSLAGLEGEQYF. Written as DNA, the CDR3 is TGTGCCAGCAGCTTAGCTGGGTTGGAAGGCGAGCAGTACTTC.

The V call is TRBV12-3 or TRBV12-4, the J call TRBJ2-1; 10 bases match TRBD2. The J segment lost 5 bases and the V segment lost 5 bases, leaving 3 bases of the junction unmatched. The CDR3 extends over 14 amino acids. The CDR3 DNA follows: TGTGCCAGCAGTCGAGGACTAGCGGACAATGAGCAGTTCTTC. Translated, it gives CASSRGLADNEQFF.

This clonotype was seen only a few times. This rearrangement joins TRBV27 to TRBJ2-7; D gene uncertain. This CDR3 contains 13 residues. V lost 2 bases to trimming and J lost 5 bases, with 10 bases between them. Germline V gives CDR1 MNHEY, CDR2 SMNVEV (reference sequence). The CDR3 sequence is CASSLASFHEQYF. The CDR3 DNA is TGTGCCAGCAGTTTAGCTTCTTTCCACGAGCAGTACTTC.

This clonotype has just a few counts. This chain's CDR3 is CASSWGTSGGEEQFF. As DNA, the CDR3 is TGCGCCAGCAGCTGGGGGACTAGCGGGGGCGAGGAGCAGTTCTTC. The chain links TRBV5-1 to TRBJ2-1, with 14 positions matching TRBD2. In germline, CDR1 is SGHRS, CDR2 YFSETQ. The CDR3 sequence is 15 residues long. The V gene end was trimmed by 3 bases and the J gene end by 10 bases; junction bases not matched to a gene: 6. Supplemented by reference TRBV5-1 and TRBJ2-1, the full variable domain reads KAGVTQTPRYLIKTRGQQVTLSCSPISGHRSVSWYQQTPGQGLQFLFEYFSETQRNKGNFPGRFSGRQFSNSRSEMNVSTLELGDSALYLCASSWGTSGGEEQFFGPGTRLTVL.

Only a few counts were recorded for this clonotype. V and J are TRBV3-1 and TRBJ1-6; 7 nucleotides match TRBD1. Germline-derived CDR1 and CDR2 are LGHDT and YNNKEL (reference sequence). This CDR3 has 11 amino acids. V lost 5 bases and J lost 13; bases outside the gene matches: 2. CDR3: CASSNRGPLHF. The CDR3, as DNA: TGTGCCAGCAGCAACAGGGGTCCCCTCCACTTT.

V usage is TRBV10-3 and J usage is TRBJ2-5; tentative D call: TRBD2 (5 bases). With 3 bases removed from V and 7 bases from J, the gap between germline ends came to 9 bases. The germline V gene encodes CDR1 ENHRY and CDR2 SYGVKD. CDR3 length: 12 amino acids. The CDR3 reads CAISESAATQYF. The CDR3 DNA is TGTGCCATCAGTGAATCAGCGGCGACCCAGTACTTC.

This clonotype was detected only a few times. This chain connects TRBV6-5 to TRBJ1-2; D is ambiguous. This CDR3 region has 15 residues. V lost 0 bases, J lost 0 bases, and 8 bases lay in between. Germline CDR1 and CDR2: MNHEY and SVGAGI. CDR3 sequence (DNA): TGTGCCAGCAGTTACTCCGAGAGACCTAACTATGGCTACACCTTC. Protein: CASSYSERPNYGYTF.

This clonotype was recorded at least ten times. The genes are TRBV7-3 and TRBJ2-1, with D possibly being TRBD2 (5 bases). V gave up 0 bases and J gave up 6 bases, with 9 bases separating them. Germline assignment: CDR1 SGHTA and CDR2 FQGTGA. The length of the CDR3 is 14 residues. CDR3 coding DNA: TGTGCCAGCAGCTTAACCCTAGCCAGCAATGAGCAGTTCTTC. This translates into CASSLTLASNEQFF.

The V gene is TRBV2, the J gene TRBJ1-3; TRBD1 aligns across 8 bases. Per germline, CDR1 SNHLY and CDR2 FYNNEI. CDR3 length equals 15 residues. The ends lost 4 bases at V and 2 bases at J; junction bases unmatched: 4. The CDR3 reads CASSVQGAPGNTIYF. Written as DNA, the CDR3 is TGTGCCAGCAGTGTTCAGGGGGCGCCTGGAAACACCATATATTTT.

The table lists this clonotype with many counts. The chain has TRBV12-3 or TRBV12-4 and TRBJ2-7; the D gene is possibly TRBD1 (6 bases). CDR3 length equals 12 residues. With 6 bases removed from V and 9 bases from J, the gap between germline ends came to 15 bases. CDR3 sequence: CASSRQQGAQYF. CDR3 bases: TGTGCCAGCAGCAGGCAACAGGGAGCGCAGTACTTC.

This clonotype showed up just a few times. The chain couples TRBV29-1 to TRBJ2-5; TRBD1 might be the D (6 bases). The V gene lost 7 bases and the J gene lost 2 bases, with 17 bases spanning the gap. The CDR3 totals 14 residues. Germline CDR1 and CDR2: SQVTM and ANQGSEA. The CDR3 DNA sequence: TGCAGCGCCCGTTTGGTGGGGGCTCAAGAGACCCAGTACTTC. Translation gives CSARLVGAQETQYF.

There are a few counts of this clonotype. The CDR3 sequence is CASSFAGPGQGTTEAFF. DNA of the CDR3: TGTGCCAGCAGCTTCGCCGGCCCGGGACAGGGAACCACTGAAGCTTTCTTT. The rearrangement joins TRBV7-2 to TRBJ1-1; 9 positions agree with TRBD1. Looked up from germline, CDR1 is SGHTA and CDR2 is FQGNSA. The CDR3 loop spans 17 amino acids. Trimming took 3 bases from V and 4 from J; bases not matched to a gene: 12.